The 3 T cell receptor beta chains reported below all come from one sample, sequenced in a study of T cells in Graves' hyperthyroidism and ophthalmopathy. Amplification of TCR beta CDR3 regions used RNA as the template. Researchers ran a first-round RT-PCR on the TCR CDR3 using the HTBI primer set. TCRdb re-called the multiplex PCR reads with MiXCR, one entry per CDR3 protein. The repertoire holds approximately 430,000 distinct CDR3 sequences, around 16% seen once, with around 14% in the top ten. The sequenced sample was blood. These receptor sequences come from a woman aged 18-35 years with Graves' hyperthyroidism.

This clonotype has ten or more counts. The chain is built from TRBV20-1 and TRBJ1-2, with a possible D match to TRBD1 (5 bases). V lost 0 bases to trimming and J lost 8 bases, with 13 bases between them. Germline CDR1 is DFQATT and CDR2 is SNEGSKA (reference sequence). The CDR3 is 13 amino acids. The CDR3 nucleotides read TGCAGTGCTAGAGATTTAGGGGATCGAGGCTACACCTTC. This sequence encodes CSARDLGDRGYTF.

The sample holds one count of this clonotype. A read error may be the cause here, since a much bigger clone is one base away. The chain couples TRBV29-1 to TRBJ2-3, with 12 bases that match TRBD2. Germline V gene data show CDR1 as SQVTM and CDR2 as ANQGSEA. The trim removed 6 bases at V and 1 base at J, leaving 2 bases unmatched. The CDR3 extends over 14 amino acids. The CDR3 DNA sequence: TGCAGCGTCAGACTAGCGGGGGGCACAGATACGCAGTATTTT. Translation gives CSVRLAGGTDTQYF.

In this sample, this clonotype turned up a few times. The chain has TRBV10-3 and TRBJ2-3, with 8 bases fitting TRBD2. The germline V gene has CDR1 ENHRY and CDR2 SYGVKD. This CDR3 is 14 amino acids long. Unmatched junction bases numbered 5, after V lost 4 bases and J lost 5 bases. The CDR3, as DNA: TGTGCCATCAGTGTCGGGGGGGCTATAGATACGCAGTATTTT. It translates to CAISVGGAIDTQYF.